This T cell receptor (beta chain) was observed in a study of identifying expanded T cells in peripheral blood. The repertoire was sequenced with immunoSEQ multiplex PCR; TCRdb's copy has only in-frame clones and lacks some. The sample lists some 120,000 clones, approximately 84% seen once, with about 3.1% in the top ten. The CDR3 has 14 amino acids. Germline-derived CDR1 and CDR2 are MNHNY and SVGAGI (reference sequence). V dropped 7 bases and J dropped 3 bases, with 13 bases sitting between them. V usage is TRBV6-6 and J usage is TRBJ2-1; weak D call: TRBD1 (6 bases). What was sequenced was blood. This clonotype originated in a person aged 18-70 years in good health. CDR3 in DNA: TGTGCCAGCATGAGAGGGGGTAACTACAATGAGCAGTTCTTC. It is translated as CASMRGGNYNEQFF.